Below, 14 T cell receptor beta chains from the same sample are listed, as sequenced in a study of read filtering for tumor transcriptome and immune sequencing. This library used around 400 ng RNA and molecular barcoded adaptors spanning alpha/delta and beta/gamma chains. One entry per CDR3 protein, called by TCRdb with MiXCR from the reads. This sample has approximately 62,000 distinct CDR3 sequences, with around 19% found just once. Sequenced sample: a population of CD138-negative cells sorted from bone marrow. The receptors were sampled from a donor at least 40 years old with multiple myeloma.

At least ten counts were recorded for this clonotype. The CDR3 sequence: CASSKETTQYF. The DNA for the CDR3 is TGTGCCAGCAGCAAAGAAACCACCCAGTACTTC. The V and J genes are TRBV21-1 and TRBJ2-5. TRBV21-1 is labeled a pseudogene. The CDR3 is 11 amino acids.

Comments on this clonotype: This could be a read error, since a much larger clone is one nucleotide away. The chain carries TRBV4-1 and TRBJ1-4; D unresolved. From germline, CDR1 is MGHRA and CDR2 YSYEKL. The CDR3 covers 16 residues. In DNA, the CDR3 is TGCGCCAGCAGCCAAGATCGGGCAGCAACTAATGAAGAACTGTTTTTT. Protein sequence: CASSQDRAATNEELFF.

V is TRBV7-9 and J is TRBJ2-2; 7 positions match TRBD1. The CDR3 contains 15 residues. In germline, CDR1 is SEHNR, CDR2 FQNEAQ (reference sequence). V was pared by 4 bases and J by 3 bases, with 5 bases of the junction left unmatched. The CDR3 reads CASSYRQGDTGELFF. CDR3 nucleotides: TGTGCCAGCAGCTACCGACAGGGAGACACCGGGGAGCTGTTTTTT.

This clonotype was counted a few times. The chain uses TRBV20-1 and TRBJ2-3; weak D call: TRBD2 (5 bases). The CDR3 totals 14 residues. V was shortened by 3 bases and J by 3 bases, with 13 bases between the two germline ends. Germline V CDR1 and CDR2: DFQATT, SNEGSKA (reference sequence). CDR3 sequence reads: CSASRLASTDTQYF. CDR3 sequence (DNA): TGCAGTGCTAGTAGGCTAGCTTCGACAGATACGCAGTATTTT.

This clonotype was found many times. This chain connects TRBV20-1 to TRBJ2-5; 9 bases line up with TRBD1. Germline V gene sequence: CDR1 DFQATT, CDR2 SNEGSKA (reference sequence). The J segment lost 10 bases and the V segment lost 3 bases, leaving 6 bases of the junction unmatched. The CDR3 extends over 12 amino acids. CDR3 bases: TGCAGTGCTAGGGGACAGGGTAATATCCAGTACTTC. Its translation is CSARGQGNIQYF.

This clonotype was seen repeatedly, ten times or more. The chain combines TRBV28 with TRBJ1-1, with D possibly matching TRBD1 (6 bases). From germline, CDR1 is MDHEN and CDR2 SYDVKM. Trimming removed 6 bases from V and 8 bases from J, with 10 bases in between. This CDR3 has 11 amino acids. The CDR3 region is CASRTGLEAFF. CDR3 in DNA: TGTGCCAGCAGAACAGGGCTAGAAGCTTTCTTT.

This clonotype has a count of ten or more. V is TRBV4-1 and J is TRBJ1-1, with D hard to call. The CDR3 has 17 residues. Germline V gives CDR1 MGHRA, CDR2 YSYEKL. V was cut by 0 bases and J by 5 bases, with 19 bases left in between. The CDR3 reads CASSQEGYLEVGTEAFF. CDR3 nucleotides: TGCGCCAGCAGCCAAGAGGGGTATTTGGAGGTGGGGACTGAAGCTTTCTTT.

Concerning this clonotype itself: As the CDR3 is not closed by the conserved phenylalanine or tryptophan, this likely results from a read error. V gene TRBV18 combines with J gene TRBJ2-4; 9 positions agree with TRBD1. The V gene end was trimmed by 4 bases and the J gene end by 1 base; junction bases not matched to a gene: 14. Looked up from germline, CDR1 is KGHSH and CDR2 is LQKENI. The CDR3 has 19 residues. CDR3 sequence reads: CASSRAGTGTDYAKNIQYS. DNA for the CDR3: TGTGCCAGCTCACGAGCCGGGACAGGGACGGACTATGCCAAAAACATTCAGTACTCC.

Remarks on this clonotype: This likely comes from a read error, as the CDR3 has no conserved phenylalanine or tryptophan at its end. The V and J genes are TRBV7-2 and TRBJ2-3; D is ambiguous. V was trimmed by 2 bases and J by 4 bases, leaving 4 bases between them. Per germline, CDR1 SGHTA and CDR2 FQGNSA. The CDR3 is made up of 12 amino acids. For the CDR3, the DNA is TGTGCCAGCAGCTTAATTCCAGATACGCAGTATCTT. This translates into CASSLIPDTQYL.

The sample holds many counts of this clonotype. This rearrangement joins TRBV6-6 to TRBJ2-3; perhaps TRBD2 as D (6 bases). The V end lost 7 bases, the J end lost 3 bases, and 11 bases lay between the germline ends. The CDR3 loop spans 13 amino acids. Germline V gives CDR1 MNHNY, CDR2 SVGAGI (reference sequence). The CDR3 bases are TGTGCCAGCATAGGCGGGATAACAGATACGCAGTATTTT. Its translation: CASIGGITDTQYF.

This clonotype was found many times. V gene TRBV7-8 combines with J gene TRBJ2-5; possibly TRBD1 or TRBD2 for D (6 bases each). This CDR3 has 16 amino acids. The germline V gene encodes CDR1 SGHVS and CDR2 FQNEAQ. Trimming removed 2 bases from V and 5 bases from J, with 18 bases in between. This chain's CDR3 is CASSLRGGTGRETQYF. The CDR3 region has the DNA TGTGCCAGCAGCTTAAGAGGGGGGACTGGGCGGGAGACCCAGTACTTC.

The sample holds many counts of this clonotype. CDR3 residues: CASRHQREGNTGELFF. The CDR3 DNA reads TGTGCCAGCAGACACCAGCGGGAGGGGAACACCGGGGAGCTGTTTTTT. This chain links TRBV3-1 with TRBJ2-2, with 10 bases fitting TRBD2. The CDR3 runs to 16 residues. V dropped 6 bases and J dropped 1; count of bases not matched to a gene: 5. CDR1 and CDR2 from the germline V gene are LGHDT and YNNKEL (reference sequence).

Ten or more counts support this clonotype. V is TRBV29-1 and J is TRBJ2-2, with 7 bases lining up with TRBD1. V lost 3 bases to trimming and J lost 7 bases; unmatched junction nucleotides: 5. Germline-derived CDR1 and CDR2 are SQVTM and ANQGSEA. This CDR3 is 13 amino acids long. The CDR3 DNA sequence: TGCAGCGTTGACCAGGGGGTCGGCGGGGAGCTGTTTTTT. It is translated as CSVDQGVGGELFF.

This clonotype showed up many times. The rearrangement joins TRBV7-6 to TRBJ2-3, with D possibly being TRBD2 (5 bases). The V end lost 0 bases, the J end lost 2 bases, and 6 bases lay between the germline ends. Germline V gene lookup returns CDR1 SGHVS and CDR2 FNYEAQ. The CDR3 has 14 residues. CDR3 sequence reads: CASSLADYTDTQYF. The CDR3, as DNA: TGTGCCAGCAGCTTAGCCGACTACACAGATACGCAGTATTTT.